Listed below are T cell receptor beta chains from one sample, sequenced in a study of blood T cell repertoires in COVID-19. Some clones are missing from TCRdb's copy, which holds only in-frame ones; the method was immunoSEQ multiplex PCR. The sample has 290,000 or so clones; about nine tenths are singletons. What was sequenced was peripheral blood. These receptors were obtained from a man aged 18 to 29 with active or convalescent COVID-19. Each CDR3 is given with its conserved first and last residue. The D gene is left open where the match is weak. The size of a clone is reported for some rows only, either as once, few or many, or as a class for expanded clones.

>TRBV7-6|TRBJ2-1|TRBD1|-
CASRAVWGQGPPDYNEQFF
TGTGCCAGCAGGGCGGTTTGGGGACAGGGGCCCCCCGACTACAATGAGCAGTTCTTC
>TRBV5-1|TRBJ1-1|-|-
CASNPRNMNTEAFF
TGCGCCAGCAATCCTAGAAACATGAACACTGAAGCTTTCTTT
>TRBV11-2|TRBJ2-2|TRBD2|-
CASSSAGALNTGELFF
TGTGCCAGCAGCTCAGCGGGAGCCTTGAACACCGGGGAGCTGTTTTTT
>TRBV6-5|TRBJ1-1|-|-
CASSQDRMNTEAFF
TGTGCCAGCAGTCAGGACAGAATGAACACTGAAGCTTTCTTT
>TRBV14|TRBJ2-3|-|-
CASSRGRDIYTDTQYF
TGTGCCAGCAGCCGAGGACGGGACATATACACAGATACGCAGTATTTT
>TRBV11-2|TRBJ2-7|TRBD2|-
CASSREDPTGEQYF
TGTGCCAGCAGCCGGGAGGACCCGACGGGGGAGCAGTACTTC
>TRBV7-9|TRBJ1-2|-|-
CASSPITGNYGYTF
TGTGCCAGCAGCCCCATTACAGGGAACTATGGCTACACCTTC
>TRBV5-1|TRBJ2-2|-|-
CASSLLSTGELFF
TGCGCCAGCAGCCTCCTGAGCACCGGGGAGCTGTTTTTT
>TRBV5-6|TRBJ1-4|-|once
CASSSIRAGTNEKLFF
TGTGCCAGCAGCTCTATCCGGGCAGGGACTAATGAAAAACTGTTTTTT
>TRBV7-2|TRBJ2-7|TRBD1|-
CASSADRGPFYEQYF
TGTGCCAGCAGCGCCGACAGGGGGCCGTTCTACGAGCAGTACTTC
>TRBV4-3|TRBJ2-3|TRBD2|-
CASSQGPGLAGGRGDTQYF
TGCGCCAGCAGCCAAGGACCGGGACTAGCGGGGGGACGCGGAGATACGCAGTATTTT
>TRBV6-2/TRBV6-3|TRBJ1-4|TRBD1|-
CASSYSTGLGEKLFF
TGTGCCAGCAGTTACTCGACAGGGTTGGGCGAAAAACTGTTTTTT
>TRBV19|TRBJ2-1|TRBD2|-
CASSTLGTSGRHEQFF
TGTGCCAGTAGTACCTTAGGGACTAGCGGGAGGCATGAGCAGTTCTTC
>TRBV5-1|TRBJ2-7|-|-
CASSLIAYSYEQYF
TGCGCCAGCAGCTTGATCGCGTACTCCTACGAGCAGTACTTC
>TRBV7-2|TRBJ2-5|-|-
CASRPGIQETQYF
TGTGCCAGCAGACCGGGAATCCAAGAGACCCAGTACTTC
>TRBV28|TRBJ1-2|TRBD1|-
CASSSRQGVPNYGYTF
TGTGCCAGCAGTTCCCGACAGGGGGTACCTAACTATGGCTACACCTTC
>TRBV5-4|TRBJ2-1|-|few
CASSSLLGSGNEQFF
TGTGCCAGCAGCTCCCTGCTGGGGAGCGGTAATGAGCAGTTCTTC
>TRBV28|TRBJ1-5|TRBD1|-
CASSPGGQGGGQPQHF
TGTGCCAGCAGTCCCGGCGGACAGGGCGGAGGTCAGCCCCAGCATTTT
>TRBV11-2|TRBJ1-1|-|-
CASRTGLTEAFF
TGTGCCAGCCGTACAGGGCTGACTGAAGCTTTCTTT
>TRBV4-2|TRBJ1-3|-|-
CASKFPGSGNTIYF
TGTGCCAGCAAGTTCCCAGGTTCTGGAAACACCATATATTTT
>TRBV19|TRBJ1-2|-|-
CASSVNPGYGYTF
TGTGCCAGTAGTGTAAACCCCGGGTATGGCTACACCTTC